The 21 T cell receptor beta chains presented below share a single source sample, sequenced in a study of OX40 agonist ivuxolimab in advanced cancers. TCRdb's copy holds only in-frame clones and misses some; the assay was immunoSEQ multiplex PCR. This sample carries 37,000 or so clones, about 78% of them seen once, and the ten largest clones take less than 25%. The source was CD4+ or CD8+ T cells sorted from blood, collected in a trial of the OX40 agonist ivuxolimab. These receptors were taken from an adult with an advanced solid tumor such as melanoma, head and neck, liver or kidney cancer.

The chain uses TRBV27 and TRBJ1-1, with TRBD1 matching over 8 bases. From germline, CDR1 is MNHEY and CDR2 SMNVEV (reference sequence). The length of the CDR3 is 15 residues. The V gene end was trimmed by 6 bases and the J gene end by 5 bases; junction bases not matched to a gene: 11. The CDR3 here is CASRRWTGSGTEAFF. The DNA for the CDR3 is TGTGCCAGCAGGCGGTGGACAGGGTCGGGGACTGAAGCTTTCTTT.

V gene TRBV18 combines with J gene TRBJ1-1; D gene unclear. The CDR3 runs to 15 residues. V dropped 0 bases and J dropped 6 bases, with 14 bases sitting between them. From germline, CDR1 is KGHSH and CDR2 LQKENI. In DNA form, the CDR3 reads TGTGCCAGCTCACCACCTTCTCGGGGAACCCCTGAAGCTTTCTTT. As protein: CASSPPSRGTPEAFF. Based on the CDR3 plus reference TRBV18 and TRBJ1-1, the full variable domain is NAGVMQNPRHLVRRRGQEARLRCSPMKGHSHVYWYRQLPEEGLKFMVYLQKENIIDESGMPKERFSAEFPKEGPSILRIQQVVRGDSAAYFCASSPPSRGTPEAFFGQGTRLTVV.

This chain links TRBV28 with TRBJ2-1; D possibly corresponds to TRBD1 (5 bases). The germline V gene encodes CDR1 MDHEN and CDR2 SYDVKM. There are 14 residues in the CDR3. The V end was cut by 8 bases, the J end by 0 bases, with 11 bases between. CDR3: CASGRQSSYNEQFF. CDR3 DNA: TGTGCCAGCGGGCGACAGAGCTCCTACAATGAGCAGTTCTTC.

This chain connects TRBV7-8 to TRBJ2-3, with D maybe TRBD2 (5 bases). Germline values: CDR1 SGHVS, CDR2 FQNEAQ. V gave up 4 bases and J gave up 1 base, with 9 bases separating them. The CDR3 covers 14 residues. CDR3 in amino acids: CASSSEGRTDTQYF. In DNA, the CDR3 is TGTGCCAGCAGCTCTGAGGGCCGCACAGATACGCAGTATTTT.

The rearrangement uses TRBV7-2 and TRBJ1-2, with D tentatively TRBD1 (5 bases). The CDR3 loop spans 15 amino acids. Germline V gives CDR1 SGHTA, CDR2 FQGNSA. Trimming removed 2 bases at V and 5 bases at J, with 15 bases between. This chain's CDR3 is CASSLMDMSGYGYTF. The CDR3 nucleotides are TGTGCCAGCAGCTTAATGGACATGTCGGGATATGGCTACACCTTC.

The chain is built from TRBV7-3 and TRBJ2-3, with 12 bases fitting TRBD2. V shed 5 bases and J 3 bases; nucleotides not matched to a gene: 9. CDR1 is SGHTA and CDR2 is FQGTGA in the germline V gene. The CDR3 length is 17 residues. CDR3: CASSPRATSGSTDTQYF. The DNA for the CDR3 is TGTGCCAGCAGCCCCCGAGCGACTAGCGGGAGTACAGATACGCAGTATTTT.

This sequence joins TRBV9 and TRBJ2-3, with D uncertain. The CDR3 spans 13 residues. Looked up from germline, CDR1 is SGDLS and CDR2 is YYNGEE. V was trimmed by 0 bases and J by 4 bases, leaving 6 bases between them. The CDR3 sequence: CASSVVSADTQYF. CDR3 DNA sequence: TGTGCCAGCAGCGTAGTAAGCGCAGATACGCAGTATTTT. Looking up the rest from reference TRBV9 and TRBJ2-3 gives the full variable domain: DSGVTQTPKHLITATGQRVTLRCSPRSGDLSVYWYQQSLDQGLQFLIQYYNGEERAKGNILERFSAQQFPDLHSELNLSSLELGDSALYFCASSVVSADTQYFGPGTRLTVL.

This clone appeared a few times. This rearrangement joins TRBV6-4 to TRBJ1-2; unclear D gene. There are 13 residues in the CDR3. The V end was cut by 5 bases, the J end by 4 bases, with 11 bases between. From germline, CDR1 is MRHNA and CDR2 SNTAGT. In nucleotides, the CDR3 is TGTGCCAGCAGTCACGGAAAGACCTATGGCTACACCTTC. It specifies CASSHGKTYGYTF.

The chain is built from TRBV7-6 and TRBJ2-7, with D perhaps matching TRBD2 (6 bases). Trimming left V 2 bases short and J 3 bases short, with 14 bases between. Germline V gives CDR1 SGHVS, CDR2 FNYEAQ. The CDR3 spans 15 residues. The CDR3, as DNA: TGTGCCAGCAGCTTAAGACTAGTTGGGCTCTACGAGCAGTACTTC. It codes for CASSLRLVGLYEQYF. Complete variable domain (other parts from reference TRBV7-6 and TRBJ2-7): GAGVSQSPRYKVTKRGQDVALRCDPISGHVSLYWYRQALGQGPEFLTYFNYEAQQDKSGLPNDRFSAERPEGSISTLTIQRTEQRDSAMYRCASSLRLVGLYEQYFGPGTRLTVT.

The chain carries TRBV7-2 and TRBJ1-3; 7 bases agree with TRBD1. CDR1 and CDR2 from the germline V gene are SGHTA and FQGNSA. The CDR3 sequence is 15 residues long. The V segment lost 4 bases and the J segment 4 bases; nucleotides outside the gene matches: 7. This CDR3 is CASSSSGTVGNTIYF. The CDR3 bases are TGTGCCAGCAGCTCTTCCGGGACAGTCGGAAACACCATATATTTT.

The rearrangement joins TRBV6-5 to TRBJ1-2; D call uncertain. Germline assignment: CDR1 MNHEY and CDR2 SVGAGI. CDR3 size: 14 residues. Trimming removed 0 bases from V and 7 bases from J, with 12 bases in between. The CDR3 spells CASSYSRTVGGYTF. The CDR3, as DNA: TGTGCCAGCAGTTACTCTCGGACGGTGGGTGGCTACACCTTC.

The chain is built from TRBV2 and TRBJ1-3; 8 bases map to TRBD1. The germline gives CDR1 SNHLY, CDR2 FYNNEI. The CDR3 covers 15 residues. Trimming at V came to 3 bases and at J to 3 bases, leaving 4 bases not matched to a gene. This CDR3 reads CASSEGGTGGNTIYF. The CDR3 nucleotides are TGTGCCAGCAGTGAGGGTGGGACAGGTGGAAACACCATATATTTT.

This rearrangement joins TRBV27 to TRBJ1-6; possible D gene TRBD1, 5 bases. V was shortened by 3 bases and J by 2 bases, with 11 bases between the two germline ends. This CDR3 region has 16 residues. The germline V gene has CDR1 MNHEY and CDR2 SMNVEV (reference sequence). The CDR3 protein is CASSFRGFTYNSPLHF. The CDR3 DNA sequence: TGTGCCAGCAGTTTTCGGGGGTTCACCTATAATTCACCCCTCCACTTT.

This clone has more than one count but fewer than ten. The chain combines TRBV7-6 with TRBJ2-7; D unresolved. The CDR3 spans 13 residues. Germline V CDR1 and CDR2: SGHVS, FNYEAQ. V lost 1 base and J 2 bases, leaving 6 bases between the germline ends. CDR3: CASSLDGTYEQYF. Here the CDR3 DNA reads TGTGCCAGCAGCTTAGATGGGACCTACGAGCAGTACTTC.

The V call is TRBV6-5, the J call TRBJ2-3, with D unresolved. Deletions cut 0 bases from V and 0 bases from J, with 4 bases between. Germline loops: CDR1 MNHEY, CDR2 SVGAGI. The CDR3 extends over 14 amino acids. CDR3 region: CASSYSMSTDTQYF. DNA of the CDR3: TGTGCCAGCAGTTACTCGATGAGCACAGATACGCAGTATTTT.

In nucleotides, the CDR3 is TGTGCCAGCCGGGGCGGGGATGCAACTAATGAAAAACTGTTTTTT. Its translation is CASRGGDATNEKLFF. The chain recombines TRBV27 with TRBJ1-4; a possible D gene is TRBD1 (5 bases). V shed 8 bases and J shed 0 bases, with 13 bases lying between them. From germline, CDR1 is MNHEY and CDR2 SMNVEV (reference sequence). The CDR3 is 15 amino acids.

In this sample, this clone turned up once. The chain employs TRBV19 and TRBJ1-1, with unresolved D. Germline assignment: CDR1 LNHDA and CDR2 SQIVND (reference sequence). Between the trimmed V and J ends, which lost 5 bases and 1 base, there was a span of 14 bases. The CDR3 sequence is 15 residues long. CDR3 sequence reads: CASSRDRLRNTEAFF. CDR3 nucleotides: TGTGCCAGTAGTCGAGATCGACTGAGGAACACTGAAGCTTTCTTT.

This clone came up once. V usage is TRBV4-1 and J usage is TRBJ2-1; D is unclear. The V gene's germline CDR1 is MGHRA and CDR2 YSYEKL. V shed 4 bases and J shed 0 bases, with 13 bases lying between them. The CDR3 has 16 amino acids. CDR3 sequence reads: CASSPGQQSSYNEQFF. DNA for the CDR3: TGCGCCAGCAGCCCCGGCCAACAGAGCTCCTACAATGAGCAGTTCTTC.

This clone came up once. V is TRBV7-2 and J is TRBJ1-5; tentatively, D is TRBD1 (5 bases). From germline, CDR1 is SGHTA and CDR2 FQGNSA. V was clipped by 2 bases and J by 7 bases, with 9 bases between them. This CDR3 has 13 residues. CDR3 nucleotides: TGTGCCAGCAGCTTAAGTTGGGGGCAGCCCCAGCATTTT. Amino acids: CASSLSWGQPQHF.

The V call is TRBV14, the J call TRBJ1-4; 8 bases align to TRBD1. This CDR3 is built from 14 residues. Germline V gene data show CDR1 as SGHDN and CDR2 as FVKESK. V shed 6 bases, J shed 5 bases, and the junction held 5 bases outside the gene matches. CDR3 loop: CASRLRGQNEKLFF. CDR3 coding DNA: TGTGCCAGCAGACTCAGGGGGCAGAATGAAAAACTGTTTTTT.

The J gene is TRBJ1-1, the V gene TRBV5-1, with 7 bases matching TRBD1. The CDR3 is 14 amino acids. J was trimmed by 5 bases and V by 3 bases; bases with no gene match: 7. Germline lookup yields CDR1 SGHRS and CDR2 YFSETQ. The CDR3 region is CASSWGSGGTEAFF. The CDR3 DNA is TGCGCCAGCAGCTGGGGGTCAGGGGGTACTGAAGCTTTCTTT.